This TCR beta chain was documented in a study of regulatory T cells in long-lasting Graves disease. Building of the TCR beta libraries involved iRepertoire HTBI primers and Arm-PCR of CDR3 regions. Via MiXCR, TCRdb re-called the multiplex PCR reads, giving one row per CDR3 protein. The data contain over 300,000 distinct CDR3 sequences, about 20% of them singletons. The CDR3 loop spans 15 amino acids. Trimming took 5 bases from V and 2 from J, leaving 10 bases between them. CDR1 is LNHDA and CDR2 is SQIVND in the germline V gene (reference sequence). Time point reported: persistent/refractory GD, antithyroid drugs over 5 years with positive TRAb. Researchers made the TCR library from RNA that was extracted from PBMCs. Graves' disease diagnoses used American Thyroid Association guidelines.

The input for sequencing was peripheral blood mononuclear cells (PBMCs), taken when the disease was refractory, from a patient treated with antithyroid drugs. The sequence came from a female donor with Graves disease. The chain links TRBV19 to TRBJ1-6; D remains unclear. CDR3 coding DNA: TGTGCCAGTAGTTCAGGATTAACCTATAATTCACCCCTCCACTTT. It translates to CASSSGLTYNSPLHF.